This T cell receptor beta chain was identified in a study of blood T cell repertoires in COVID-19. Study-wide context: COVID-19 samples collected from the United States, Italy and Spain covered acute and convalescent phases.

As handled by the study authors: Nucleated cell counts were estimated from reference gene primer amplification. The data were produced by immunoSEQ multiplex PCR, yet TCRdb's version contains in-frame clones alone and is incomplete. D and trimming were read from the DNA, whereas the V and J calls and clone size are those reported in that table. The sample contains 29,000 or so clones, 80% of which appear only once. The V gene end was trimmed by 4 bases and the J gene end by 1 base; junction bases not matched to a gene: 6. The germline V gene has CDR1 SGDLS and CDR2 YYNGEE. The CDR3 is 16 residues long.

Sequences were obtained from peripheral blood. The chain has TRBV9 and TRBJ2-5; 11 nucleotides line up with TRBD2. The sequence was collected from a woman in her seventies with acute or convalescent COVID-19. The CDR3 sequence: CASSPPGLAAQETQYF. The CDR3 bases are TGTGCCAGCAGCCCCCCGGGACTAGCGGCCCAAGAGACCCAGTACTTC.